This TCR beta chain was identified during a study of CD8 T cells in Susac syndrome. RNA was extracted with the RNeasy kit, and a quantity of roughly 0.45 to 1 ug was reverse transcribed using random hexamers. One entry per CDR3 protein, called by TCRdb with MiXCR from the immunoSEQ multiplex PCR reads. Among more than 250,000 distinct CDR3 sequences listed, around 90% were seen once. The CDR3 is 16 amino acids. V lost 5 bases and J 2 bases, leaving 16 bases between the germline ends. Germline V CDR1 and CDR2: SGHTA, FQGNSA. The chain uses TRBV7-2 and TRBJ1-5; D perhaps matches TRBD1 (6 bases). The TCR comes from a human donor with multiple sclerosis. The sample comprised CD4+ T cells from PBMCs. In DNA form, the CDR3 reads TGTGCCAGCAGCGCCCGAGGGGGGGCAGGCAATCAGCCCCAGCATTTT. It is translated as CASSARGGAGNQPQHF.